The 5 T cell receptor beta chains below all came from one sample that was sequenced in a study of CD8+ T cells in alopecia areata. Once RNA had been extracted, it was reverse transcribed into cDNA to act as the sequencing template. Measured with immunoSEQ multiplex PCR; TCRdb has only the in-frame clones, and not every one. The repertoire consists of 100,000 or so clones, with almost 60% occurring once and the leading ten covering around 15%. Treatment given: oral pan-JAK inhibitor, 5-10 mg twice daily. The sample in question was CD8+ T cells sorted from blood, obtained between weeks 55 and 65, from a patient treated with tofacitinib. These receptors originate from a human donor with alopecia areata.

The J gene is TRBJ2-5, the V gene TRBV7-9; maybe TRBD1 (5 bases). V lost 5 bases and J lost 1, with 14 bases in between. Per the germline V gene, CDR1 is SEHNR and CDR2 is FQNEAQ (reference sequence). The CDR3 contains 15 residues. CDR3 DNA sequence: TGTGCCAGCAGCCCGACGACAGAGCCCCAAGAGACCCAGTACTTC. Protein product: CASSPTTEPQETQYF.

This chain connects TRBV5-6 to TRBJ2-7, with 10 bases aligning to TRBD2. Germline CDR1 SGHDT, CDR2 YYEEEE. V gave up 4 bases and J gave up 2 bases; unmatched junction bases: 6. This CDR3 is built from 15 residues. CDR3 sequence reads: CASSLGLADTYEQYF. The CDR3 nucleotides read TGTGCCAGCAGCCTAGGACTAGCGGATACCTACGAGCAGTACTTC.

The chain joins TRBV10-2 to TRBJ2-7; D ambiguous. The CDR3 sequence is 11 residues long. With 8 bases removed from V and 4 bases from J, the gap between germline ends came to 9 bases. CDR1 and CDR2 (germline): WSHSY, SAAADI. The CDR3, as DNA: TGCGCCAGCCAGGTCGCGTACGAGCAGTACTTC. This codes for CASQVAYEQYF.

This rearrangement joins TRBV7-7 to TRBJ1-5; weak D call: TRBD1 (6 bases). The CDR3 contains 15 residues. Trimming took 5 bases from V and 2 from J, leaving 13 bases between them. The germline gives CDR1 SSHAT, CDR2 FNYEAQ (reference sequence). The CDR3 DNA sequence: TGTGCCAGCAGCCCAAGACAGGTCGGCAATCAGCCCCAGCATTTT. This gives the protein CASSPRQVGNQPQHF. Full variable domain (rest looked up from reference TRBV7-7 and TRBJ1-5): GAGVSQSPRYKVTKRGQDVTLRCDPISSHATLYWYQQALGQGPEFLTYFNYEAQPDKSGLPSDRFSAERPEGSISTLTIQRTEQRDSAMYRCASSPRQVGNQPQHFGDGTRLSIL.

This chain uses TRBV9 with TRBJ2-3; 7 nucleotides agree with TRBD1. J lost 0 bases, V lost 4 bases, and 8 bases had no gene match. CDR1 is SGDLS and CDR2 is YYNGEE in the germline V gene. The CDR3 is made up of 16 amino acids. The CDR3 loop reads CASSFGQAPSTDTQYF. The CDR3 nucleotides are TGTGCCAGCAGCTTCGGACAGGCCCCTAGCACAGATACGCAGTATTTT. The entire variable domain, with the rest obtained from reference TRBV9 and TRBJ2-3, is as follows: DSGVTQTPKHLITATGQRVTLRCSPRSGDLSVYWYQQSLDQGLQFLIQYYNGEERAKGNILERFSAQQFPDLHSELNLSSLELGDSALYFCASSFGQAPSTDTQYFGPGTRLTVL.